These T cell receptor beta chains were read from a single sample in a study of long-term antiretroviral therapy in people with HIV. Libraries were prepared by immunoSEQ multiplex PCR; TCRdb keeps only in-frame clonotypes and omits some of them. The sample records about 24,000 clones, 87% being singletons. The sample in question was unsorted PBMCs, obtained 1.8 years before starting antiretroviral therapy. Receptors were obtained from a man aged 45-60 years with HIV. Both conserved end residues are part of each CDR3. The D gene is left open where the match is weak. Size is omitted from some rows. Given values are once, few, many or a class for expanded clones.

>NA|TRBV29-1|TRBJ2-1|NA
TGCAGCGTTGGGGACACTTACAATGAGCAGTTCTTC
CSVGDTYNEQFF
>once|TRBV7-3|TRBJ2-3|NA
TGTGCCAGCAGCTTGGACAGCACAGATACGCAGTATTTT
CASSLDSTDTQYF
>NA|TRBV25-1|TRBJ2-7|NA
TGTGCCAGCAGTGAGGCCAGCTCCTACGAGCAGTACTTC
CASSEASSYEQYF
>NA|TRBV10-3|TRBJ2-7|TRBD1
TGTGCCATCAGTGAGTCAGGCCCACGACAGGGGCCCTACGAGCAGTACTTC
CAISESGPRQGPYEQYF
>NA|TRBV7-3|TRBJ1-1|NA
TGTGCCAGCAGCTTAAACGCCCGGGGGCCAGCTTTCTTT
CASSLNARGPAFF
>NA|TRBV18|TRBJ1-4|NA
TGTGCCAGCTCACCACCAGCAACTAATGAAAAACTGTTTTTT
CASSPPATNEKLFF
>NA|TRBV7-2|TRBJ2-3|NA
TGTGCCAGCAGCTTAGCTGGCGGACCGACTAGCACAGATACGCAGTATTTT
CASSLAGGPTSTDTQYF
>NA|TRBV27|TRBJ2-5|TRBD1
TGTGCCAGCAGGAGACACGGGACAGGGACTCAAGAGACCCAGTACTTC
CASRRHGTGTQETQYF
>once|TRBV5-1|TRBJ1-1|NA
TGCGCCAGCAGCTCACAGGGAGGGAACACTGAAGCTTTCTTT
CASSSQGGNTEAFF
>NA|TRBV2|TRBJ1-1|TRBD1
TGTGCCAGCAGCGGACAGGGGAACACTGAAGCTTTCTTT
CASSGQGNTEAFF
>NA|TRBV19|TRBJ2-1|TRBD2
TGTGCCAGTAGTAGGTGGCTAGCGGGAGTCTCCTACAATGAGCAGTTCTTC
CASSRWLAGVSYNEQFF
>NA|TRBV5-1|TRBJ2-1|NA
TGCGCCAGCAGCCGGGACTTCTCCTACAATGAGCAGTTCTTC
CASSRDFSYNEQFF
>NA|TRBV6-6|TRBJ1-1|NA
TGTGCCAGCAGGACTAAACAGGGCACTGAAGCTTTCTTT
CASRTKQGTEAFF
>NA|TRBV5-8|TRBJ2-1|NA
TGTGCCAGCCACGGGGGGCACTCCTACAATGAGCAGTTCTTC
CASHGGHSYNEQFF
>NA|TRBV27|TRBJ2-5|NA
TGTGCCAGCAGTCAATCTAGAGGTGCGGTCTTAGAGACCCAGTACTTC
CASSQSRGAVLETQYF
>NA|TRBV5-4|TRBJ2-5|NA
TGTGCCAGCAGCTTGACAGGGATCCAAGAGACCCAGTACTTC
CASSLTGIQETQYF
>NA|TRBV18|TRBJ2-4|NA
TGTGCCAGCTCATTAGGGACTGGGAACATTCAGTACTTC
CASSLGTGNIQYF
>NA|TRBV15|TRBJ2-5|TRBD2
TGTGCCACCAGCCGGGGGGTGCTAGAGACCCAGTACTTC
CATSRGVLETQYF
>NA|TRBV7-9|TRBJ1-4|NA
TGTGCCAGCAGCAGAACAGGGAGGCGTGAAAAACTGTTTTTT
CASSRTGRREKLFF
>NA|TRBV5-1|TRBJ2-1|NA
TGCGCCAGCAGCTTGGCTTCGCGTGGGTACAATGAGCAGTTCTTC
CASSLASRGYNEQFF
>NA|TRBV18|TRBJ2-7|TRBD2
TGTGCCAGCTCATCTAGCGGGAACGGCTACGAGCAGTACTTC
CASSSSGNGYEQYF
>NA|TRBV7-2|TRBJ2-5|NA
TGTGCCAGCAGCCCTGGGGGGGCGGAAGAGACCCAGTACTTC
CASSPGGAEETQYF
>NA|TRBV28|TRBJ2-7|NA
TGTGCCAGCAGTTTTGGGGCAGGGGTATCCTACGAGCAGTACTTC
CASSFGAGVSYEQYF
>NA|TRBV7-2|TRBJ1-1|NA
TGTGCCAGCAGCTTAGCGCGGGCGGACACTGAAGCTTTCTTT
CASSLARADTEAFF
>NA|TRBV11-2|TRBJ1-1|NA
TGTGCCAGCAGCTTAGACCGGCGGGGAACTGAAGCTTTCTTT
CASSLDRRGTEAFF
>NA|TRBV7-2|TRBJ2-7|NA
TGTGCCAGCAAGGTCGACGGTGGGGGGACAGACGCCTACGAGCAGTACTTC
CASKVDGGGTDAYEQYF
>NA|TRBV19|TRBJ1-6|TRBD1
TGTGCCAGTAGTTTTTGGACAGGGAATTCACCCCTCCACTTT
CASSFWTGNSPLHF
>NA|TRBV6-1|TRBJ1-2|NA
TGTGCCAGCAGTGAAATCGCAGGATCATACTATGGCTACACCTTC
CASSEIAGSYYGYTF
>once|TRBV4-3|TRBJ1-3|NA
TGCGCCAGCAGCCCCCCATTGGCTGGAAACACCATATATTTT
CASSPPLAGNTIYF
>once|TRBV29-1|TRBJ2-7|TRBD1
TGCAGCGTAAGCCGGGACAGCTCCTACGAGCAGTACTTC
CSVSRDSSYEQYF
>NA|TRBV25-1|TRBJ1-6|NA
TGTGCCAGCAGTGCTGGGACGGTCAACTATAATTCACCCCTCCACTTT
CASSAGTVNYNSPLHF
>NA|TRBV5-1|TRBJ2-1|TRBD1
TGCGCCAGCAGCTTGGAGGGGACAGGGTTTAATGAGCAGTTCTTC
CASSLEGTGFNEQFF
>few|TRBV2|TRBJ2-1|NA
TGTGCCAGCAGAAGGACACCAGACAATGAGCAGTTCTTC
CASRRTPDNEQFF
>NA|TRBV5-1|TRBJ2-5|TRBD1
TGCGCCAGCTTCGGGACAGGGGAAGAGACCCAGTACTTC
CASFGTGEETQYF
>NA|TRBV7-8|TRBJ1-1|NA
TGTGCCAGCAGCTTAGGTACGGGGACGAACACTGAAGCTTTCTTT
CASSLGTGTNTEAFF